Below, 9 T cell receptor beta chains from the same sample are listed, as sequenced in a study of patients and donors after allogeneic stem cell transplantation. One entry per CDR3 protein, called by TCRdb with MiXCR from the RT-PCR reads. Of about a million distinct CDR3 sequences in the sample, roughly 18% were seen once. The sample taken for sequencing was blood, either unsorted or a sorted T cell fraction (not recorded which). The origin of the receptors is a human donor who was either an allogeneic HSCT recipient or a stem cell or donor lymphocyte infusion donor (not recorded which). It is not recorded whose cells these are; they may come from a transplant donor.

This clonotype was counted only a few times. The CDR3 DNA sequence: TGTGCCAGCAGTGAAGAGGCGCCCAGTAGCTCCTACAATGAGCAGTTCTTC. This encodes CASSEEAPSSSYNEQFF. V is TRBV2 and J is TRBJ2-1; unclear D gene. Per germline, CDR1 SNHLY and CDR2 FYNNEI. The CDR3 contains 17 residues. Trimming stripped 1 base from V and 0 bases from J, with 13 bases between.

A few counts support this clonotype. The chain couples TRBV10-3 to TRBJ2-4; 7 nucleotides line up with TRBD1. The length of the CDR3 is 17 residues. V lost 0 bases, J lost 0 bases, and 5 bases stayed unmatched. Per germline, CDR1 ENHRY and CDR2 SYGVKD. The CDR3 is CAISESEQGLAKNIQYF. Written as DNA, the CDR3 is TGTGCCATCAGTGAGTCGGAACAGGGGCTAGCCAAAAACATTCAGTACTTC.

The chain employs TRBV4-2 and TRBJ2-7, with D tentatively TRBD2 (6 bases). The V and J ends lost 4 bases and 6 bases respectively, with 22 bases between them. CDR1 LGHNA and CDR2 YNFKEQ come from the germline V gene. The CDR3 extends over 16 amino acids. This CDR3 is CASSPVGRRDPREQYF. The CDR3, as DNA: TGTGCCAGCAGCCCCGTAGGACGGCGGGACCCCCGCGAGCAGTACTTC.

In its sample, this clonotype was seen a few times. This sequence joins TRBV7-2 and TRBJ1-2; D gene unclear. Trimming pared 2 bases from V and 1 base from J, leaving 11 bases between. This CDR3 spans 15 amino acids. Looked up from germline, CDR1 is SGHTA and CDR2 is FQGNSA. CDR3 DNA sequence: TGTGCCAGCAGCTTATTAGGCAGGAATAACTATGGCTACACCTTC. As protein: CASSLLGRNNYGYTF.

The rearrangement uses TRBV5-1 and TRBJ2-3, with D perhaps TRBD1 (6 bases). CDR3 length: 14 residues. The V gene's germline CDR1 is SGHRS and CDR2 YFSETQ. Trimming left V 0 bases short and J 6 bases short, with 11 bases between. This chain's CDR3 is CASSLEGEEDTQYF. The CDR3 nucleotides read TGCGCCAGCAGCTTGGAGGGGGAAGAGGATACGCAGTATTTT.

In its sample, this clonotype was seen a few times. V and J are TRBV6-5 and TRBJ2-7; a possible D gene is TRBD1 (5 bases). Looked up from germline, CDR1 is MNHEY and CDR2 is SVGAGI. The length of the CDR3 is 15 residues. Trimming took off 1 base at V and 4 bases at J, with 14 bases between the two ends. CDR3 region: CASSYLDQGGYEQYF. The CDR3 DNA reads TGTGCCAGCAGTTACTTGGACCAGGGCGGATACGAGCAGTACTTC.

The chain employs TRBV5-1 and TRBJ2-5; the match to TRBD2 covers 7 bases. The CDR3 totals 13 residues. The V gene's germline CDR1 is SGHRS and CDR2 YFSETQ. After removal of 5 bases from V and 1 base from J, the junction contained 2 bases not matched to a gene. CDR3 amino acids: CASSTGGQETQYF. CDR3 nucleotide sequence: TGCGCCAGCAGTACGGGGGGCCAAGAGACCCAGTACTTC.

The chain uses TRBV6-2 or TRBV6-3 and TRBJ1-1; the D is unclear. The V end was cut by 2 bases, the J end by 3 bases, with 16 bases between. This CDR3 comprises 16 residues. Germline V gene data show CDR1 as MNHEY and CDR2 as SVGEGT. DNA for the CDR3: TGTGCCAGCAGTTACCGTCCCCCTGACGGGTACACTGAAGCTTTCTTT. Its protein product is CASSYRPPDGYTEAFF.

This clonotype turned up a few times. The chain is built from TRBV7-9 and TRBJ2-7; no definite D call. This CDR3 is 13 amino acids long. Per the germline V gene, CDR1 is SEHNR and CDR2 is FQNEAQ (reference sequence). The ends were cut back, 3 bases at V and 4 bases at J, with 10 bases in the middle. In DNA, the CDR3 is TGTGCCAGCAGCTTCCCCCCTAGTTACGAGCAGTACTTC. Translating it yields CASSFPPSYEQYF.